The sequence of this T cell receptor (beta chain) was determined in a study of a mutant IDH1 vaccine in newly diagnosed glioma. The V gene lost 6 bases and the J gene lost 5 bases, with 7 bases spanning the gap. CDR3 length: 11 amino acids. Germline CDR1 and CDR2: SGHAT and FQNNGV. Time point defined: week 47, end of study. Alongside topical imiquimod, each dose of vaccine comprised 300 ug of mutant IDH1 20-mer peptide. Method: immunoSEQ multiplex PCR; TCRdb's copy keeps in-frame clones and lacks some. Of fewer than 45,000 clones listed, roughly 80% were seen once; the top ten hold under 20%. A word on this clone: The target antigen is unknown.

This chain connects TRBV11-2 to TRBJ1-1; no reliable D call. This receptor was identified in a man aged 18 to 30 with glioma. Some clones in this sample may be carry-over from other donors' samples. Sample: PBMCs, taken from a glioma patient whose treatment included an IDH1 peptide vaccine. This CDR3 reads CASSQTTEAFF. In nucleotides, the CDR3 is TGTGCCAGCAGTCAAACAACTGAAGCTTTCTTT. Complete variable domain (other parts from reference TRBV11-2 and TRBJ1-1): EAGVAQSPRYKIIEKRQSVAFWCNPISGHATLYWYQQILGQGPKLLIQFQNNGVVDDSQLPKDRFSAERLKGVDSTLKIQPAKLEDSAVYLCASSQTTEAFFGQGTRLTVV.